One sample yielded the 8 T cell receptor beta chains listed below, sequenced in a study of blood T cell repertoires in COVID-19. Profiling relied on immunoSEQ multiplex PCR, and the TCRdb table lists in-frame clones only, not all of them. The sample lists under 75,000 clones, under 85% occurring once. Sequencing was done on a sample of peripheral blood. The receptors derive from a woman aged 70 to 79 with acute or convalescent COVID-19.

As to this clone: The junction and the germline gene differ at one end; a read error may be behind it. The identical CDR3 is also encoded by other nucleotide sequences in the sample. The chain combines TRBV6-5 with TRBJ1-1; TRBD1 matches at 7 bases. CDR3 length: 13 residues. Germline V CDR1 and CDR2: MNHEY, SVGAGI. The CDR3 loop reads CASSDTGDTEAFF. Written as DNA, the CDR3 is TGTGCCAGCAGCGATACAGGGGACACTGAGGCTTTCTTT.

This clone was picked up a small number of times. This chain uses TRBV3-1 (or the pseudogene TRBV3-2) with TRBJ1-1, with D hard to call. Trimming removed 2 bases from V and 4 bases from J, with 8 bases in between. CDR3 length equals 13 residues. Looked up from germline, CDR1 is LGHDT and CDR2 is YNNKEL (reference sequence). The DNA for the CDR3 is TGTGCCAGCAGCCAAATTGAGGGCACTGAAGCTTTCTTT. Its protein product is CASSQIEGTEAFF.

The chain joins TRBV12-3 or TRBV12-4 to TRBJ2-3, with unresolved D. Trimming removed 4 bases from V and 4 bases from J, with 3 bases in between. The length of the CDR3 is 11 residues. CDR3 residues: CASSYSDTQYF. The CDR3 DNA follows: TGTGCCAGCAGTTACTCAGATACGCAGTATTTT.

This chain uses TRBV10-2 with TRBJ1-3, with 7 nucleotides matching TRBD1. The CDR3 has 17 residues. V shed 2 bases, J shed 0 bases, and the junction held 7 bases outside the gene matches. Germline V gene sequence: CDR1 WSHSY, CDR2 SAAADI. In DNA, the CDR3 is TGCGCCAGCAGTGAGAGACCGGGACAGAGCTCTGGAAACACCATATATTTT. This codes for CASSERPGQSSGNTIYF.

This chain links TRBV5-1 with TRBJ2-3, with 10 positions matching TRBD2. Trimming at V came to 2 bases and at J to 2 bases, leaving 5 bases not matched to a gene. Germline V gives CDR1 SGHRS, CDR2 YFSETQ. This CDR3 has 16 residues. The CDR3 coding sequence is TGCGCCAGCAGCTTCACTAGCGGGGTATACACAGATACGCAGTATTTT. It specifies CASSFTSGVYTDTQYF.

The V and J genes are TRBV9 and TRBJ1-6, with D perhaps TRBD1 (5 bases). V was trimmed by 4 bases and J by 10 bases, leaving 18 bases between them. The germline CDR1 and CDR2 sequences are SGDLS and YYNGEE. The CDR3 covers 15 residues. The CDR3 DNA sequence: TGTGCCAGCAGCCCCGAGGAGGGGCTGGAATCACCCCTCCACTTT. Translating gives CASSPEEGLESPLHF.

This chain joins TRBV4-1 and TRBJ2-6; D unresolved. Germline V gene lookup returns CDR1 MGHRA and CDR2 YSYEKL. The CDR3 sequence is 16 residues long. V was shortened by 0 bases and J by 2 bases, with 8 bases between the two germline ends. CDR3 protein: CASSQDTGPGANVLTF. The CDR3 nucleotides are TGCGCCAGCAGCCAAGATACCGGTCCTGGGGCCAACGTCCTGACTTTC.

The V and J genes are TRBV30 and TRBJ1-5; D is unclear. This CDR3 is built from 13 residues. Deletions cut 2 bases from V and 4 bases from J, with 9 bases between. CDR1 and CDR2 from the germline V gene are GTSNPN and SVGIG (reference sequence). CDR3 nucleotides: TGTGCCTGGAGTTTGGGAGCTAATCAGCCCCAGCATTTT. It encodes CAWSLGANQPQHF.